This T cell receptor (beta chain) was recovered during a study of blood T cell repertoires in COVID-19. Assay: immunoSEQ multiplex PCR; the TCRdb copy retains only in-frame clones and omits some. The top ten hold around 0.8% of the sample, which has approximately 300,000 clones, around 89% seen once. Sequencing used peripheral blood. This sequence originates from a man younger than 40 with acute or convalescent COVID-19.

The CDR3 coding sequence is TGTGCCAGCAGCCGAGTGGCGGCAGGGAAGGCCAAAAACATTCAGTACTTC. Its protein is CASSRVAAGKAKNIQYF. The J gene is TRBJ2-4, the V gene TRBV7-9, with D possibly matching TRBD1 (5 bases). CDR1 SEHNR and CDR2 FQNEAQ come from the germline V gene (reference sequence). Trimming removed 5 bases from V and 1 base from J, with 18 bases in between. The CDR3 runs 17 residues. The full variable domain, its missing parts supplied by reference TRBV7-9 and TRBJ2-4, is DTGVSQNPRHKITKRGQNVTFRCDPISEHNRLYWYRQTLGQGPEFLTYFQNEAQLEKSRLLSDRFSAERPKGSFSTLEIQRTEQGDSAMYLCASSRVAAGKAKNIQYFGAGTRLSVL.